This T cell receptor (beta chain) was identified during a study of blood T cell repertoires in COVID-19. Study background: Sites in the United States, Italy and Spain provided acute and convalescent COVID-19 samples.

Sequencing used immunoSEQ multiplex PCR; TCRdb keeps in-frame clones, though not all of them. Of 90,000 to 120,000 clones in the sample, 80% to 90% are singletons; the top ten hold less than 3%. Individuals drawn from under 30 US areas were about 18 to 100 years old. Assignments of participants to cohorts depended upon their own reported clinical history. Before being deemed recovered, Cohort 3 donors had two negative PCRs, clearance, or symptom resolution. CDR1 is LNHDA, CDR2 SQIVND, per germline (reference sequence). This CDR3 contains 16 residues. V was pared by 3 bases and J by 1 base, with 15 bases between.

The TCR sequence derives from a woman in her forties or fifties who had recovered from COVID-19. J is TRBJ2-5 and V is TRBV19; a possible D gene is TRBD1 (6 bases). The material sequenced was PBMCs or T cells enriched from blood (not recorded which). The CDR3 DNA sequence: TGTGCCAGTAGTATGGGGGACAACCCGCGCCAAGAGACCCAGTACTTC. Protein: CASSMGDNPRQETQYF.